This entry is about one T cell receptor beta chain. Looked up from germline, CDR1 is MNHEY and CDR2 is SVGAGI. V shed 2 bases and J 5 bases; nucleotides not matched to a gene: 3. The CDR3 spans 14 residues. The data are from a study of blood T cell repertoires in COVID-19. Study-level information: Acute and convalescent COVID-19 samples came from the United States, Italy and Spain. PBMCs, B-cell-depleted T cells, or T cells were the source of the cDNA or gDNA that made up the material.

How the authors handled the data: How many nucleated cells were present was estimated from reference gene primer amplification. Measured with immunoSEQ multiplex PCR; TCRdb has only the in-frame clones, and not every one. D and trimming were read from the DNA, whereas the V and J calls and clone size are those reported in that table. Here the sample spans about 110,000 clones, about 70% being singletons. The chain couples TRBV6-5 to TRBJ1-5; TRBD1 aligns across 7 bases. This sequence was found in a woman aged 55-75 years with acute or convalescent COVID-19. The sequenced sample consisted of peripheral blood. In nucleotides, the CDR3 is TGTGCCAGCAGTTACGACAGGGCTGATCAGCCCCAGCATTTT. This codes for CASSYDRADQPQHF.